The 7 T cell receptor beta chains presented below share a single source sample, sequenced in a study of response to subunit inactivated influenza vaccine. TCRdb reanalysed the RT-PCR reads using MiXCR and keeps one entry per CDR3 protein. Of hundreds of thousands of distinct CDR3 sequences listed, approximately 11% are singletons. Sequenced material: PBMCs from blood, taken more than 35 days after vaccination. These TCRs come from a man aged 45-65 years who received an inactivated influenza vaccine.

The V call is TRBV6-2 or TRBV6-3, the J call TRBJ2-3, with 9 nucleotides matching TRBD2. After removal of 6 bases from V and 1 base from J, the junction contained 2 bases not matched to a gene. Germline V CDR1 and CDR2: MNHEY, SVGEGT. The length of the CDR3 is 14 residues. CDR3 protein: CASRSSGGTDTQYF. CDR3 DNA: TGTGCCAGCAGATCTAGCGGGGGCACAGATACGCAGTATTTT.

The chain combines TRBV7-2 with TRBJ1-2; possibly TRBD1 for D (5 bases). The germline gives CDR1 SGHTA, CDR2 FQGNSA. This CDR3 is 14 amino acids long. Between the trimmed V and J ends, which lost 5 bases and 4 bases, there was a span of 14 bases. The CDR3, as DNA: TGTGCCAGCAGCCGCAGGGTCCTCTTCTATGGCTACACCTTC. Its translation is CASSRRVLFYGYTF.

In this sample, this clonotype turned up many times. The J gene is TRBJ2-5, the V gene TRBV12-3 or TRBV12-4, with a tentative D call TRBD2 (5 bases). CDR3 length: 15 residues. V gave up 2 bases and J gave up 1 base, with 11 bases separating them. The CDR3 is CASSLWAGLQETQYF. The CDR3 DNA reads TGTGCCAGCAGTTTATGGGCAGGACTCCAAGAGACCCAGTACTTC.

V is TRBV10-3 and J is TRBJ1-4; D unresolved. Trimming removed 2 bases from V and 7 bases from J, with 11 bases in between. The CDR3 is 14 amino acids. The germline gives CDR1 ENHRY, CDR2 SYGVKD. CDR3 in amino acids: CAISEAAQAEKLFF. CDR3 in DNA: TGTGCCATCAGTGAGGCGGCCCAAGCTGAAAAACTGTTTTTT.

This clonotype was picked up many times. This chain connects TRBV9 to TRBJ2-7; 13 bases align to TRBD2. The germline V gene encodes CDR1 SGDLS and CDR2 YYNGEE. Germline trimming cut 3 bases from V and 5 bases from J; bases unmatched to any gene: 5. The CDR3 extends over 15 amino acids. The CDR3 sequence: CASSARTSGRHEQYF. CDR3 nucleotide sequence: TGTGCCAGCAGCGCGAGGACTAGCGGGAGACACGAGCAGTACTTC.

This clonotype has a handful of counts. The V call is TRBV5-1, the J call TRBJ2-5, with 7 positions matching TRBD2. The CDR3 extends over 15 amino acids. CDR1 and CDR2 (germline): SGHRS, YFSETQ. After removal of 2 bases from V and 7 bases from J, the junction contained 11 bases not matched to a gene. The CDR3 DNA reads TGCGCCAGCAGCTTAACGGGGGGTGCCCTCGTGACCCAGTACTTC. This codes for CASSLTGGALVTQYF.

Ten or more counts support this clonotype. This sequence joins TRBV9 and TRBJ2-2, with a weak D call TRBD2 (6 bases). V was trimmed by 3 bases and J by 0 bases, leaving 21 bases between them. The CDR3 consists of 19 residues. The germline V gene encodes CDR1 SGDLS and CDR2 YYNGEE. The CDR3 DNA is TGTGCCAGCAGCGCCTCTGGGGGACTCTTGAAGTCGAACACCGGGGAGCTGTTTTTT. It specifies CASSASGGLLKSNTGELFF.